The clone carrying this T cell receptor beta chain has at least ten counts. Its specificity is not known. V was trimmed by 5 bases and J by 5 bases, leaving 16 bases between them. CDR1 and CDR2 (germline): DFQATT, SNEGSKA (reference sequence). The CDR3 extends over 14 amino acids. The record originates from a study of breast tumors, draining lymph nodes, adjacent tissues. TCRdb reprocessed the multiplex PCR reads with MiXCR, giving one entry per CDR3 protein. The sample has over 200,000 distinct CDR3 sequences, less than 45% seen once; the top ten hold approximately 3.6%. The lymph nodes were axillary draining lymph nodes from breast cancer patients. Study-level findings and limits: Findings are consistent with lymph node origin and intratumoral expansion of most tumor T cells. Tumor repertoires ranked between lymph nodes and nontumor tissue in diversity, with V and J gene preferences. The lymph node origin of tumor T cells was framed as consistent with a hypothesis, not demonstrated. Compared with basal-like, luminal-like tumors shared significantly more repertoire with nontumor tissue.

Sequenced sample: axillary lymph node tissue. The chain carries TRBV20-1 and TRBJ2-1, with D uncertain. The receptor's source is a female donor with breast cancer. Some clones in this sample may be carry-over from other donors' samples. CDR3 nucleotide sequence: TGCAGTGCTCCCTCTGTGGGTTCTCACAATGAGCAGTTCTTC. The encoded protein is CSAPSVGSHNEQFF.